The source of this T cell receptor beta chain is a study of tissue T cells after allogeneic stem cell transplantation. CDR1 is GKSSPN, CDR2 SITVG, per germline. With 5 bases clipped from V and 9 bases from J, the junction kept 9 bases outside the gene matches. There are 13 residues in the CDR3. The data were produced by immunoSEQ multiplex PCR, yet TCRdb's version contains in-frame clones alone and is incomplete. This table has more than 45,000 clones, around 70% appearing once. Regarding the study as a whole: Blood and spleen captured only part of the tissue TCR repertoire. This small cohort was clinically heterogeneous, and sampling depth was a limitation. The study did not identify alloreactive or antigen-specific tissue TCRs, and some clones might be persisting host cells.

This clone showed up just a few times. Its antigen is still unknown. Gene names and germline refer to mouse. Sequencing ends 1 residue short of the CDR3 end; the germline J gene provides the rest. This receptor was taken from a pool of C57BL/6 mice in good health. This chain joins TRBV31 and TRBJ2-4, with 9 bases lining up with TRBD2. Input material: sorted cells pooled from one or two spleens. The CDR3 protein is CAWLGTGKGTLYF. The DNA read from the CDR3 is TGTGCCTGGCTCGGGACTGGGAAAGGGACCTTGTAC. Full variable domain (outside the CDR3, taken from reference TRBV31 and TRBJ2-4): AQTIHQWPVAEIKAVGSPLSLGCTIKGKSSPNLYWYWQATGGTLQQLFYSITVGQVESVVQLNLSASRPKDDQFILSTEKLLLSHSGFYLCAWLGTGKGTLYFGAGTRLSVL.